What follows describes a single T cell receptor (beta chain). Its antigen is not known. TCRdb recomputed calls from the 5' RACE reads with MiXCR, one row per CDR3 protein. The sample lists about 360,000 distinct CDR3 sequences; roughly 6.2% were seen once. The entry originates in a study of T cells after yellow fever vaccination. Study summary: Fractions with few cells were prepared using SMART-Seq v4 Ultra Low Input.

The V gene's germline CDR1 is MDHEN and CDR2 SYDVKM. The V gene end was trimmed by 8 bases and the J gene end by 5 bases; junction bases not matched to a gene: 13. The CDR3 is made up of 15 amino acids. Study-level results: Primary-vaccination clones mostly resurfaced post-booster (about 95% CD4, under 90% CD8). Clonotype sharing between CD4 and CD8 compartments was small.

The chain combines TRBV28 with TRBJ2-5, with 8 nucleotides matching TRBD1. This sample comprised PBMCs, obtained 5 days after the yellow fever booster vaccination. The sequence came from a man between 25 and 39 years old who received the YFV17D yellow fever vaccine. The CDR3 DNA sequence: TGTGCCAGCGATAGAGGGACAGGCCTTTGGGAGACCCAGTACTTC. It is translated as CASDRGTGLWETQYF. The variable domain in full, with the rest retrieved from reference TRBV28 and TRBJ2-5, is DVKVTQSSRYLVKRTGEKVFLECVQDMDHENMFWYRQDPGLGLRLIYFSYDVKMKEKGDIPEGYSVSREKKERFSLILESASTNQTSMYLCASDRGTGLWETQYFGPGTRLLVL.